This TCR beta chain was captured by sequencing in a study of CD8 T cells in Susac syndrome. Study conclusions and caveats: As the study acknowledged, the number of individuals in its TCR sequencing and HLA analysis was relatively small.

The V end was cut by 8 bases, the J end by 5 bases, with 9 bases between. This CDR3 is 11 amino acids long. The multiple sclerosis controls were treatment-naive patients with relapsing-remitting disease that was stable or active. Both CD4+ and CD8+ T cells were negatively isolated, and TEMRA cells underwent FACS enrichment. The RNA input was about 0.5 to 1 ug, and it was reverse transcribed with random hexamers. An immunoSEQ multiplex PCR generated amplified TCR beta CDR3 products spanning 54 Vbeta and 13 Jbeta. TCRdb ran MiXCR on the immunoSEQ multiplex PCR reads and lists one entry per CDR3 protein. Of some 200,000 distinct CDR3 sequences in the sample, roughly 96% were seen once. Only a few counts were recorded for this clonotype. Its antigen is currently unknown.

The chain is built from TRBV12-3 or TRBV12-4 and TRBJ1-2; D remains ambiguous. Specimen: CD4+ T cells from PBMCs. This receptor was identified in a human donor with multiple sclerosis. The CDR3 region is CASSTGYGYTF. CDR3 nucleotides: TGTGCCAGCTCAACGGGTTATGGCTACACCTTC.